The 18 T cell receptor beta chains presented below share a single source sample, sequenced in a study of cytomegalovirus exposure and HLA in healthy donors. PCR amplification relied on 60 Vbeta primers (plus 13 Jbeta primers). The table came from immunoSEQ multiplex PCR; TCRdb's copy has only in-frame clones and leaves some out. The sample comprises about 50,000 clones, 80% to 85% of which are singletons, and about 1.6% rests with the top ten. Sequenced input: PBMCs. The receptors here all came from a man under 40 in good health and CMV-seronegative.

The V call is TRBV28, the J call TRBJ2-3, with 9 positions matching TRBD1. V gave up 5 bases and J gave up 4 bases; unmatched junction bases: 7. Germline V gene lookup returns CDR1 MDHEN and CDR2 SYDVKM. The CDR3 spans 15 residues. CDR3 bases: TGTGCCAGCAGTGGTTGGGACAGGGAGTCAGATACGCAGTATTTT. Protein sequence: CASSGWDRESDTQYF.

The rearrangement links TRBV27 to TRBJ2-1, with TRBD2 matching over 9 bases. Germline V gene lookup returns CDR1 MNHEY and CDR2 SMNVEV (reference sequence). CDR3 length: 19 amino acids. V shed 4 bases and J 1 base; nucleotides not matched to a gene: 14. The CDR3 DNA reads TGTGCCAGCAGTTCGCGAACCCCACTAGCGGGTTGGTCCTACAATGAGCAGTTCTTC. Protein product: CASSSRTPLAGWSYNEQFF.

The chain's CDR3 is CSVDRDLVNEQFF. CDR3 nucleotide sequence: TGCAGCGTTGATAGGGACTTAGTGAATGAGCAGTTCTTC. The chain is built from TRBV29-1 and TRBJ2-1; the D gene is possibly TRBD2 (6 bases). CDR1 SQVTM and CDR2 ANQGSEA come from the germline V gene. The CDR3 extends over 13 amino acids. The germline V and J ends were trimmed by 3 bases and 7 bases, with 13 bases remaining between them.

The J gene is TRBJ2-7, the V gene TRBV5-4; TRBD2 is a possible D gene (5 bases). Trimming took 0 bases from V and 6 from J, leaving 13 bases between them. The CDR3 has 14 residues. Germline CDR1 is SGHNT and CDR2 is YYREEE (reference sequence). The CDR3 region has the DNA TGTGCCAGCAGCTTGGCCACCCTGGGGAGCGAGCAGTACTTC. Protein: CASSLATLGSEQYF.

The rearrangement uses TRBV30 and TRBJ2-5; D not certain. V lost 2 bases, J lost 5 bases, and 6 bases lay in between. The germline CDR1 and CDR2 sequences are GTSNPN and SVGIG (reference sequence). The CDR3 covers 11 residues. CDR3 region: CAWSTRETQYF. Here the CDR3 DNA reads TGTGCCTGGAGTACGAGGGAGACCCAGTACTTC.

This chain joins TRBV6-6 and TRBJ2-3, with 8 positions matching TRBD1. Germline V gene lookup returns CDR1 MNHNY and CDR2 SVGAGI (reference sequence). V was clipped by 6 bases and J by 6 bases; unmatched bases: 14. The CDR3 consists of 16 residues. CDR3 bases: TGTGCCAGCAGGAGCCCGGGAGACAGGGGTGGTGATACGCAGTATTTT. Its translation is CASRSPGDRGGDTQYF.

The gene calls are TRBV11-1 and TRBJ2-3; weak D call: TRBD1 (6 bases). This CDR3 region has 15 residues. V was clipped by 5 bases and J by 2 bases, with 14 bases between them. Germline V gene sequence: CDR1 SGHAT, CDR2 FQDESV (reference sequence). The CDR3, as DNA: TGTGCCAGCAGCCTACCGGGACACAACACAGATACGCAGTATTTT. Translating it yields CASSLPGHNTDTQYF.

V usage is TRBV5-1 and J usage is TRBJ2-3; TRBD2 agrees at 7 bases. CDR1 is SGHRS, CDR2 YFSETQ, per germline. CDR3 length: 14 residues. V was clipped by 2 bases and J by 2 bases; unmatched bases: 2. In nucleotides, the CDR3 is TGCGCCAGCAGCTTACTAGCGCCCACAGATACGCAGTATTTT. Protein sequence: CASSLLAPTDTQYF.

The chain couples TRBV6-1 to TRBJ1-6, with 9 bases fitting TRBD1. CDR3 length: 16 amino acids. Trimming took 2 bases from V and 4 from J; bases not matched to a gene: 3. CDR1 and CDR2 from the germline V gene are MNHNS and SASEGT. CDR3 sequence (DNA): TGTGCCAGCAGTGAACGGGACAGGGCGTATAATTCACCCCTCCACTTT. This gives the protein CASSERDRAYNSPLHF.

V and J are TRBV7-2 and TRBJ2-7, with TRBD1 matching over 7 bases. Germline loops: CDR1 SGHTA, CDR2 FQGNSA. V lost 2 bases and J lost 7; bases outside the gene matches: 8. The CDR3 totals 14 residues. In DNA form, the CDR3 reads TGTGCCAGCAGCTTAAGCTTAACAGGGGTAGAGCAGTACTTC. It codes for CASSLSLTGVEQYF.

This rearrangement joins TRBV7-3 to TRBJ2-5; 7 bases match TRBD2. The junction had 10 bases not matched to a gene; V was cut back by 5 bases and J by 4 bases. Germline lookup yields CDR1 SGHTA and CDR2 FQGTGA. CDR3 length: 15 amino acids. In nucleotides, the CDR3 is TGTGCCAGCAGCCTGGCCGCGGGAGCTGGAGAGACCCAGTACTTC. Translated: CASSLAAGAGETQYF.

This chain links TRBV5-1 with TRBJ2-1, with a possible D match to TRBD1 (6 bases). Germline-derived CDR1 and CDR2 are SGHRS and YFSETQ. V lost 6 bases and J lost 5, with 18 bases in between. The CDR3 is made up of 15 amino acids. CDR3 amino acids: CASTVGDKRDNEQFF. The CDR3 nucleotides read TGCGCCAGCACGGTGGGGGACAAAAGGGACAATGAGCAGTTCTTC.

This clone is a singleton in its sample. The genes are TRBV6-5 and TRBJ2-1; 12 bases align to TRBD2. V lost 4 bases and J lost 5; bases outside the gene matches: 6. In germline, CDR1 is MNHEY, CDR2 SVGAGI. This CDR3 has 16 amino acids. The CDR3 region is CASSSMTSGSHNEQFF. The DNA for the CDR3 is TGTGCCAGCAGTTCGATGACTAGCGGGAGCCACAATGAGCAGTTCTTC.

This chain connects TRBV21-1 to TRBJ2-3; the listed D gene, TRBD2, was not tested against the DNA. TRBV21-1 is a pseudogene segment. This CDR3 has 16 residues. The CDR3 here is CASSNGLAPFRDTQYF. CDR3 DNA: TGTGCCAGCAGCAATGGACTAGCCCCCTTTAGAGATACGCAGTATTTT.

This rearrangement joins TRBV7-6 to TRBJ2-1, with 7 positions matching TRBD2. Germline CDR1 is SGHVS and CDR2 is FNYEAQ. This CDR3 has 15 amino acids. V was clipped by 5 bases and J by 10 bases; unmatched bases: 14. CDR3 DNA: TGTGCCAGCAGCCTAAGACTAGCTACGATTAACGAGCAGTTCTTC. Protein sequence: CASSLRLATINEQFF. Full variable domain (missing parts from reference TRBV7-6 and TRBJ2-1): GAGVSQSPRYKVTKRGQDVALRCDPISGHVSLYWYRQALGQGPEFLTYFNYEAQQDKSGLPNDRFSAERPEGSISTLTIQRTEQRDSAMYRCASSLRLATINEQFFGPGTRLTVL.

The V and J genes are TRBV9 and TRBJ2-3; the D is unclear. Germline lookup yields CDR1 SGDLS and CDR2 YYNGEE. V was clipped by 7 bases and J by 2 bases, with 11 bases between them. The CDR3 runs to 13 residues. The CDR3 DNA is TGTGCCAGCGGTGACATTCCCACAGATACGCAGTATTTT. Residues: CASGDIPTDTQYF.

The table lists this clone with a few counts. DNA for the CDR3: TGTGCCAGCAGCCCAACCAGACAGATTAATGAAAAACTGTTTTTT. Translated: CASSPTRQINEKLFF. The genes are TRBV7-2 and TRBJ1-4, with D perhaps TRBD1 (5 bases). V gave up 5 bases and J gave up 4 bases, with 14 bases separating them. Germline V gene lookup returns CDR1 SGHTA and CDR2 FQGNSA. This CDR3 has 15 amino acids.

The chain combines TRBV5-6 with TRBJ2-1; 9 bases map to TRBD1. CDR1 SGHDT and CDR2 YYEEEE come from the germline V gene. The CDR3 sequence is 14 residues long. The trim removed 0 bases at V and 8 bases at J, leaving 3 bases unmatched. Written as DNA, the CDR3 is TGTGCCAGCAGCTTGGGACAGGGGGAGGATGAGCAGTTCTTC. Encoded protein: CASSLGQGEDEQFF.